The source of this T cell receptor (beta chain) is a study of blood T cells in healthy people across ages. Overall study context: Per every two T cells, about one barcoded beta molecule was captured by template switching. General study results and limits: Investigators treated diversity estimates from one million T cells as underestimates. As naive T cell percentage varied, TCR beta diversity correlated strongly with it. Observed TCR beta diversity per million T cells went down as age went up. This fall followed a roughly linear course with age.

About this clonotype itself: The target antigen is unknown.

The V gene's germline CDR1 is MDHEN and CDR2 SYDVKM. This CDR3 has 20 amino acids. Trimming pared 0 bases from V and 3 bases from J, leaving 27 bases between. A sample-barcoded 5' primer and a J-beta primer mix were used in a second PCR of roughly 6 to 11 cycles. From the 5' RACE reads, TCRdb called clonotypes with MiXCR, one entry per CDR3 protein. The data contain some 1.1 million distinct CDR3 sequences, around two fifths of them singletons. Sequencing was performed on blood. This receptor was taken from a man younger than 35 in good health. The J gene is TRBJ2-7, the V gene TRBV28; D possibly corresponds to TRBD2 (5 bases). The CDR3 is CASSLWPWEYGRVQIYEQYF. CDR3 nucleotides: TGTGCCAGCAGTTTATGGCCGTGGGAGTACGGGCGGGTGCAAATCTACGAGCAGTACTTC.